This T cell receptor (beta chain) was retrieved from a study of blood T cell repertoires in COVID-19. As for the study in general: Researchers got acute and convalescent COVID-19 samples from the United States, Italy and Spain.

Assay: immunoSEQ multiplex PCR; the TCRdb copy retains only in-frame clones and omits some. The sample lists 250,000 to 350,000 clones, about 85% occurring once. Germline values: CDR1 SGHTA, CDR2 FQGNSA. The CDR3 spans 13 residues. Trimming left V 5 bases short and J 10 bases short, with 17 bases between. This clonotype originated in a woman in her thirties who had recovered from COVID-19. This chain connects TRBV7-2 to TRBJ1-1, with D unresolved. The sample comprised PBMCs or T cells enriched from blood (not recorded which). CDR3 sequence: CASSPTPDAAAFF. As DNA, the CDR3 is TGTGCCAGCAGCCCAACCCCGGATGCGGCAGCTTTCTTT.